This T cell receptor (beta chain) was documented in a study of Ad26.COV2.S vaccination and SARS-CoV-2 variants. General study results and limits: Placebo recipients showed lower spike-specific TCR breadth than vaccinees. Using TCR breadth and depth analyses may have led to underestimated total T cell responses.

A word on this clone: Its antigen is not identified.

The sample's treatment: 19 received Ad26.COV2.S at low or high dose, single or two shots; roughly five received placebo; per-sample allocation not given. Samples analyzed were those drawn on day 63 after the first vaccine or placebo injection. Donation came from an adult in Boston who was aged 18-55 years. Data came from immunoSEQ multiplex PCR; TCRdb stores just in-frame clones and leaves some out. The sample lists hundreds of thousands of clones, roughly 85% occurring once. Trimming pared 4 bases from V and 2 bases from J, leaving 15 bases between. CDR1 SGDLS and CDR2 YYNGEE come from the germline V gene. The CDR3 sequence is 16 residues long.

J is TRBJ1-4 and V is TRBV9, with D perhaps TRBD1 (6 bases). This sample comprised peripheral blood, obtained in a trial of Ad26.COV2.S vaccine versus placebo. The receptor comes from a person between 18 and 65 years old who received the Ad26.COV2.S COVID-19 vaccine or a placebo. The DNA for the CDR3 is TGTGCCAGCAGCTCTAGGGGGGGTCCGACTAATGAAAAACTGTTTTTT. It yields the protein CASSSRGGPTNEKLFF.